This T cell receptor beta chain was sequenced for a study of blood T cells in healthy people across ages. The study, taken as a whole, reports: Observed TCR beta diversity per million T cells went down as age went up. This fall followed a roughly linear course with age. Donors of long life had a larger count of naive CD4+ cells and greater diversity than aged donors.

Germline lookup yields CDR1 KGHSH and CDR2 LQKENI. J lost 6 bases, V lost 6 bases, and 11 bases had no gene match. The CDR3 covers 16 residues. The use of a sample-barcoded 5' primer and a J-beta primer mix characterized a second PCR of about 7 to 12 cycles. MiXCR, run by TCRdb on the 5' RACE reads, gives a single entry per CDR3 protein. The sample lists more than 500,000 distinct CDR3 sequences, 25% to 30% occurring once. As to this clonotype: The antigen is unknown.

This receptor was identified in a woman in her seventies in good health. The V and J genes are TRBV18 and TRBJ2-1; 10 bases line up with TRBD2. The sample taken for sequencing was blood. CDR3 DNA sequence: TGTGCCAGCTCTCAGCTTTCTAGCGGGGGCCGCAATGAGCAGTTCTTC. Protein sequence: CASSQLSSGGRNEQFF.